Listed below are T cell receptor beta chains from one sample, sequenced in a study of T cell responses to AZD1222 COVID-19 vaccine. The method was immunoSEQ multiplex PCR; TCRdb's version includes in-frame clones alone and lacks a portion of them. The sample includes 85,000 to 90,000 clones, around 90% seen only once; the top ten take about 2.2%. Sequencing was performed on peripheral blood, taken on day 0 of AZD1222 vaccination. These receptors were taken from an adult in good health. The conserved cysteine and the conserved F or W are not part of the CDR3 here. D genes are given only for firm matches.

D gene	V gene	CDR3 protein
-	TRBV6-2/TRBV6-3	ASSYLTPNTGELF
TRBD1	TRBV10-3	AISESKGAEQF
TRBD1	TRBV3-1/TRBV3-2	ASSQDWGQLTYNEQF
-	TRBV29-1	SVGRGDTGELF
-	TRBV9	ASSKTTGSGANVLT
-	TRBV5-6	ASSSRQGTMYNEQF
TRBD1	TRBV23-1	ASSQSRGTEDNSPLH
TRBD1	TRBV6-1	ASSEAGGLGTGHNQPQH
-	TRBV6-5	ASRREGSSGNTIY
TRBD1	TRBV3-1/TRBV3-2	ASSPGTDPYGYT
-	TRBV30	AWSQQPYEQY
TRBD1	TRBV7-9	ASSVQGAVSEAF
TRBD2	TRBV15	ATSREGLAGAPGELF
TRBD1	TRBV4-1	ASSRNSGGESSGANVLT
TRBD1	TRBV6-5	ASSRDRGRRETQY
TRBD1	TRBV19	ASSRATGGSWSYGYT
TRBD1	TRBV5-1	ASSLDGTGKETQY
-	TRBV4-1	ASSQDEGPWRNQPQH